A single sample gave rise to the 17 T cell receptor beta chains below, sequenced in a study of OX40 agonist ivuxolimab in advanced cancers. Generated by immunoSEQ multiplex PCR, the TCRdb table keeps only in-frame clones and is missing some. In the table there are tens of thousands of clones, 82% of which are singletons. Sequencing was performed on CD4+ or CD8+ T cells sorted from blood, taken in a trial of the OX40 agonist ivuxolimab. The receptors originated from an adult with an advanced solid tumor such as melanoma, head and neck, liver or kidney cancer.

This chain uses TRBV29-1 with TRBJ2-3; 8 bases line up with TRBD1. Germline trimming cut 6 bases from V and 6 bases from J; bases unmatched to any gene: 5. The CDR3 has 12 residues. Germline V gene sequence: CDR1 SQVTM, CDR2 ANQGSEA. The CDR3 loop is CSVRTGPDTQYF. The CDR3 region has the DNA TGCAGCGTAAGGACAGGGCCCGATACGCAGTATTTT.

The chain combines TRBV7-2 with TRBJ1-3, with D hard to call. The V gene's germline CDR1 is SGHTA and CDR2 FQGNSA. This CDR3 is built from 15 residues. Between the trimmed V and J ends, which lost 0 bases and 4 bases, there was a span of 10 bases. CDR3 in amino acids: CASSLAPGGGNTIYF. The CDR3 DNA follows: TGTGCCAGCAGCTTAGCCCCCGGTGGGGGAAACACCATATATTTT. Complete variable domain (other parts from reference TRBV7-2 and TRBJ1-3): GAGVSQSPSNKVTEKGKDVELRCDPISGHTALYWYRQSLGQGLEFLIYFQGNSAPDKSGLPSDRFSAERTGGSVSTLTIQRTQQEDSAVYLCASSLAPGGGNTIYFGEGSWLTVV.

The CDR3 DNA follows: TGTGCCAGCAGCTTAGCATCGGTGGAGACCCAGTACTTC. Protein sequence: CASSLASVETQYF. This rearrangement joins TRBV7-2 to TRBJ2-5, with D unresolved. This CDR3 is built from 13 residues. Germline lookup yields CDR1 SGHTA and CDR2 FQGNSA. The V end lost 0 bases, the J end lost 5 bases, and 7 bases lay between the germline ends.

The chain joins TRBV21-1 to TRBJ1-5; the table calls TRBD1, which could not be checked here. TRBV21-1 is flagged as a pseudogene. The CDR3 spans 16 residues. CDR3 loop: CASSKVSGGPNQPQHF. In DNA form, the CDR3 reads TGTGCCAGCAGCAAAGTTTCAGGGGGTCCCAATCAGCCCCAGCATTTT.

The V gene is TRBV5-1, the J gene TRBJ1-5, with TRBD1 identical over 7 bases. V shed 4 bases, J shed 5 bases, and the junction held 9 bases outside the gene matches. The germline gives CDR1 SGHRS, CDR2 YFSETQ. The CDR3 has 15 amino acids. The CDR3 protein is CASSPTDRSYQPQHF. CDR3 DNA sequence: TGCGCCAGCAGCCCGACGGACAGGAGTTATCAGCCCCAGCATTTT.

The chain employs TRBV7-6 and TRBJ2-3; 8 bases agree with TRBD2. The CDR3 contains 16 residues. The V and J ends lost 0 bases and 7 bases, in that order; junction bases with no gene match: 9. Germline V gives CDR1 SGHVS, CDR2 FNYEAQ. The CDR3 sequence is CASSLAGLVGGNTQYF. CDR3 sequence (DNA): TGTGCCAGCAGCTTAGCGGGACTAGTGGGCGGGAATACGCAGTATTTT.

J is TRBJ2-6 and V is TRBV14, with D possibly being TRBD1 (6 bases). Per germline, CDR1 SGHDN and CDR2 FVKESK. There are 15 residues in the CDR3. With 4 bases removed from V and 2 bases from J, the gap between germline ends came to 9 bases. CDR3 coding DNA: TGTGCCAGCAGCCCACAGGGAACTGGGGCCAACGTCCTGACTTTC. This codes for CASSPQGTGANVLTF. Filled out from reference TRBV14 and TRBJ2-6, the complete variable domain reads EAGVTQFPSHSVIEKGQTVTLRCDPISGHDNLYWYRRVMGKEIKFLLHFVKESKQDESGMPNNRFLAERTGGTYSTLKVQPAELEDSGVYFCASSPQGTGANVLTFGAGSRLTVL.

This chain links TRBV7-8 with TRBJ2-5, with TRBD2 matching 8 bases. There are 14 residues in the CDR3. Trimming at V came to 7 bases and at J to 5 bases, leaving 9 bases not matched to a gene. Germline CDR1 is SGHVS and CDR2 is FQNEAQ. The CDR3 DNA is TGTGCCAGCACCTTTGGAGCGGGGGACGAGACCCAGTACTTC. This gives the protein CASTFGAGDETQYF. Variable domain in full (rest from reference TRBV7-8 and TRBJ2-5): GAGVSQSPRYKVAKRGQDVALRCDPISGHVSLFWYQQALGQGPEFLTYFQNEAQLDKSGLPSDRFFAERPEGSVSTLKIQRTQQEDSAVYLCASTFGAGDETQYFGPGTRLLVL.

CDR3 DNA: TGTGCCAGCAGCTTTCAAGCGGTCCTCGGGACTGAGCAGTTCTTC. This encodes CASSFQAVLGTEQFF. V gene TRBV7-9 combines with J gene TRBJ2-1, with D possibly being TRBD1 or TRBD2 (5 bases each). The CDR3 has 15 amino acids. The germline CDR1 and CDR2 sequences are SEHNR and FQNEAQ (reference sequence). With 3 bases removed from V and 9 bases from J, the gap between germline ends came to 18 bases.

The rearrangement joins TRBV30 to TRBJ2-5; D is possibly TRBD2 (5 bases). The CDR3 sequence is 12 residues long. V dropped 3 bases and J dropped 7 bases, with 12 bases sitting between them. The germline CDR1 and CDR2 sequences are GTSNPN and SVGIG (reference sequence). CDR3 bases: TGTGCCTGGAGCTCGGGGATAGGGACCCAGTACTTC. It is translated as CAWSSGIGTQYF.

This chain connects TRBV27 to TRBJ1-5; D remains unclear. Germline loops: CDR1 MNHEY, CDR2 SMNVEV (reference sequence). The V end lost 3 bases, the J end lost 0 bases, and 18 bases lay between the germline ends. The CDR3 is 18 amino acids. Here the CDR3 reads CASSLVGFGPGSNQPQHF. For the CDR3, the DNA is TGTGCCAGCAGTTTGGTGGGTTTCGGGCCGGGTAGCAATCAGCCCCAGCATTTT.

DNA for the CDR3: TGCAGCGCTACTCCTGGGGGGAATGAGCAGTTCTTC. As protein: CSATPGGNEQFF. The chain combines TRBV29-1 with TRBJ2-1, with D perhaps matching TRBD2 (6 bases). V was shortened by 7 bases and J by 7 bases, with 14 bases between the two germline ends. The length of the CDR3 is 12 residues. Germline-derived CDR1 and CDR2 are SQVTM and ANQGSEA.

This chain connects TRBV2 to TRBJ1-5, with D tentatively TRBD1 (5 bases). CDR3 size: 15 residues. In germline, CDR1 is SNHLY, CDR2 FYNNEI. V was clipped by 3 bases and J by 4 bases, with 13 bases between them. DNA of the CDR3: TGTGCCAGCAGTGAGGGGGGTTTAGGAAATCAGCCCCAGCATTTT. It is translated as CASSEGGLGNQPQHF.

The chain couples TRBV6-5 to TRBJ1-1; 8 positions match TRBD1. V gave up 6 bases and J gave up 1 base; unmatched junction bases: 4. The CDR3 has 14 amino acids. The germline V gene has CDR1 MNHEY and CDR2 SVGAGI. The CDR3 loop reads CASRGTGRNTEAFF. CDR3 coding DNA: TGTGCCAGCAGGGGGACAGGCCGGAACACTGAAGCTTTCTTT.

This chain uses TRBV2 with TRBJ1-5, with D perhaps matching TRBD1 (5 bases). Germline V gene sequence: CDR1 SNHLY, CDR2 FYNNEI. This CDR3 is built from 15 residues. Trimming stripped 3 bases from V and 1 base from J, with 10 bases between. In nucleotides, the CDR3 is TGTGCCAGCAGTGATGGGCGACAGAGCAATCAGCCCCAGCATTTT. It codes for CASSDGRQSNQPQHF.

The chain uses TRBV7-9 and TRBJ1-5, with D perhaps matching TRBD1 (6 bases). The CDR3 length is 12 residues. V was trimmed by 8 bases and J by 5 bases, leaving 10 bases between them. CDR1 and CDR2 from the germline V gene are SEHNR and FQNEAQ (reference sequence). The DNA for the CDR3 is TGTGCCAGCTCCACAGGGTATCAGCCCCAGCATTTT. It codes for CASSTGYQPQHF.

J is TRBJ2-1 and V is TRBV7-7; D is unclear. Trimming cost V 2 bases and J 0 bases, with 14 bases left between them. The CDR3 covers 17 residues. The germline CDR1 and CDR2 sequences are SSHAT and FNYEAQ (reference sequence). CDR3 nucleotide sequence: TGTGCCAGCAGCTTAAGCGAACTTATGAGCTCCTACAATGAGCAGTTCTTC. It is translated as CASSLSELMSSYNEQFF. Full variable domain (rest looked up from reference TRBV7-7 and TRBJ2-1): GAGVSQSPRYKVTKRGQDVTLRCDPISSHATLYWYQQALGQGPEFLTYFNYEAQPDKSGLPSDRFSAERPEGSISTLTIQRTEQRDSAMYRCASSLSELMSSYNEQFFGPGTRLTVL.